The clone carrying this TCR beta chain was seen only a few times. Its matching antigen is unknown. The authors prepared the TCRbeta library with unique molecular identifiers. TCRdb passed the PCR reads through MiXCR, listing each CDR3 protein once. The sample comprises about 980,000 distinct CDR3 sequences, roughly 31% of which are singletons, and roughly 30% rests with the top ten. The CDR3 covers 13 residues. The ends were cut back, 3 bases at V and 5 bases at J, with 10 bases in the middle. This entry belongs to a study of T-cell reconstitution after alpha-beta-depleted transplantation in children. General study findings and limits: Where alpha-beta T cells came from about two months after transplant was reportedly several hundred expanded graft clones. One year post-transplant, T-cell counts and diversity were largely derived from T cells produced anew.

This clonotype originated in a boy younger than two who had a stem cell transplant for SCID, so the T cells may come from the graft donor. This chain links TRBV12-3 or TRBV12-4 with TRBJ2-5; D is possibly TRBD2 (5 bases). The sample was PBMCs, mostly from graft donor cells, taken 360 days after TCRalphabeta/CD19-depleted stem cell transplant. CDR3 bases: TGTGCCAGCAGTTTGGAGGCTTTCGAGACCCAGTACTTC. As protein: CASSLEAFETQYF.